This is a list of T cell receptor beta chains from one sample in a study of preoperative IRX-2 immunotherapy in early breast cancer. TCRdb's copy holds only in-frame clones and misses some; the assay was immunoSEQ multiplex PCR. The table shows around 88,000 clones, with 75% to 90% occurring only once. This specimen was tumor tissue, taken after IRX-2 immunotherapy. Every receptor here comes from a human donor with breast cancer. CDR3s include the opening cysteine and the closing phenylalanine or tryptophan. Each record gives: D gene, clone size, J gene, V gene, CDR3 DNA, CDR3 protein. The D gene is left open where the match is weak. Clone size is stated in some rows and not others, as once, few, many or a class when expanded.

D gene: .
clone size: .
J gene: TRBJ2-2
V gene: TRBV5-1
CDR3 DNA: TGCGCCAGCAGCTTGTACCCGCAAAACACCGGGGAGCTGTTTTTT
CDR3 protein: CASSLYPQNTGELFF

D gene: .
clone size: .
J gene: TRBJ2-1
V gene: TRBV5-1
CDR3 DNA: TGCGCCAGCGAGGAGGGCGGTCCCTACAATGAGCAGTTCTTC
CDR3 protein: CASEEGGPYNEQFF

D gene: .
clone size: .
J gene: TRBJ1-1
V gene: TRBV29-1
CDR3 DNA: TGCAGCGTTGACCCAGGGCGATTCAAGAACACTGAAGCTTTCTTT
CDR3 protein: CSVDPGRFKNTEAFF

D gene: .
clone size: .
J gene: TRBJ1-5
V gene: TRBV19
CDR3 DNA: TGTGCCAGTCACGCCGAAGGACAGCGCAATCAGCCCCAGCATTTT
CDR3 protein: CASHAEGQRNQPQHF

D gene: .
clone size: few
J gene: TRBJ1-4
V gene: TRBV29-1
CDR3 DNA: TGCAGCGTCCAGGGTTCGGCTAATGAAAAACTGTTTTTT
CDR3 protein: CSVQGSANEKLFF

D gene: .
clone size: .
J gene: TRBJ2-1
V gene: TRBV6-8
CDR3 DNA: TGTGCCAGCAGTTACTTCTATTCCAGGGTCGATGAGCAGTTCTTC
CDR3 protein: CASSYFYSRVDEQFF

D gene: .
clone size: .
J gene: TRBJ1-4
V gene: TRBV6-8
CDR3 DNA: TGTGCCAGCAGCTACGGGACCCTTAATGAAAAACTGTTTTTT
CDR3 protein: CASSYGTLNEKLFF

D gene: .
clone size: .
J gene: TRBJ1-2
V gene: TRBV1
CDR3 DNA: TGCGCCAGCAGCCCCCTCACTCCACCCACCTATGGCTACACCTTC
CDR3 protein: CASSPLTPPTYGYTF

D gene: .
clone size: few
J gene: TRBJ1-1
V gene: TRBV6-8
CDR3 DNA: TGTGCCAGCAGGTTCGGGGAGACGCCTCGAGCTTTCTTT
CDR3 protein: CASRFGETPRAFF

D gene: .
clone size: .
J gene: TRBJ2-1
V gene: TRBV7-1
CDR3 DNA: TGTGCTAGCAGCTTAACGGGCGCAGGTGAGCAGTTCTTC
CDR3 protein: CASSLTGAGEQFF

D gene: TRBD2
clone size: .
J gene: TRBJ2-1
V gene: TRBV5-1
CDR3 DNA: TGCGCCAGCAGCCCCGGACTAGCGGGGGGACACAATGAGCAGTTCTTC
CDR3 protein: CASSPGLAGGHNEQFF

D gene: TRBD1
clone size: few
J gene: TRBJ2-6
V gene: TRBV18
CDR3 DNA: TGTGCCAGCTCAATGGGGACAGGGGGTTCTGGGGCCAACGTCCTGACTTTC
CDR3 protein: CASSMGTGGSGANVLTF